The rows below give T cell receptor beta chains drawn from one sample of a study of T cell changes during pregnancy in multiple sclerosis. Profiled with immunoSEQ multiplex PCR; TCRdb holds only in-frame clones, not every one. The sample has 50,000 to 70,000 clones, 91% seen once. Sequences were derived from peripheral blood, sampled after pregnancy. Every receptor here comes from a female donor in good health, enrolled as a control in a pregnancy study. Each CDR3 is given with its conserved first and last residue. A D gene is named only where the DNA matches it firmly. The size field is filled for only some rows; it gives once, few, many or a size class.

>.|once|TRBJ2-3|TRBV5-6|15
CASGGLRASVDTQYF
TGTGCCAGCGGCGGTTTGCGCGCCTCAGTGGATACGCAGTATTTT
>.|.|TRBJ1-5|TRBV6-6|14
CASSPREYYQPQHF
TGTGCCAGCAGTCCCCGGGAGTACTATCAGCCCCAGCATTTT
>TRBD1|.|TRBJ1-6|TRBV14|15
CASSGLTGGNSPLHF
TGTGCCAGCAGCGGACTGACAGGGGGAAATTCACCCCTCCACTTT
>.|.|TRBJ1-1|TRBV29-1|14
CSVEGEDGGTEAFF
TGCAGCGTTGAAGGGGAGGATGGGGGGACTGAAGCTTTCTTT
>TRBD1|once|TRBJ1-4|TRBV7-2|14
CASARGTGSEKLFF
TGTGCCAGCGCCCGCGGGACAGGGAGTGAAAAACTGTTTTTT
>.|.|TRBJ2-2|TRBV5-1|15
CASSTTGMPTGELFF
TGCGCCAGCAGCACGACCGGGATGCCGACCGGGGAGCTGTTTTTT
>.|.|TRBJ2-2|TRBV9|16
CASSVATPWGAGELFF
TGTGCCAGCAGCGTAGCTACTCCGTGGGGGGCCGGGGAGCTGTTTTTT
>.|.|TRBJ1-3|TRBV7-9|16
CASSPLDWYSGNTIYF
TGTGCCAGCAGCCCACTTGACTGGTACTCTGGAAACACCATATATTTT
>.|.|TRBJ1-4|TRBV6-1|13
CASSHRQAQKLFF
TGTGCCAGCAGCCACCGACAGGCCCAAAAACTGTTTTTT
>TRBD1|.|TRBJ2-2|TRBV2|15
CASSSYRGNTGELFF
TGTGCCAGCAGTAGTTACAGGGGAAACACCGGGGAGCTGTTTTTT
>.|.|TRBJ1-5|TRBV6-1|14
CASLGDKEYQPQHF
TGTGCCAGCTTAGGGGACAAAGAATATCAGCCCCAGCATTTT
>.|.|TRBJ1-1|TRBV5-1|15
CASSPHQVVNTEAFF
TGCGCCAGCAGCCCCCACCAGGTCGTGAACACTGAAGCTTTCTTT
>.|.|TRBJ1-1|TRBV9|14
CASSVGGWSTEAFF
TGTGCCAGCAGCGTAGGAGGTTGGAGCACTGAAGCTTTCTTT
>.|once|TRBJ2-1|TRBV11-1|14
CASSPGGSYNEQFF
TGTGCCAGCAGCCCAGGGGGGTCCTACAATGAGCAGTTCTTC
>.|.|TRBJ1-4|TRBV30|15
CAWSVLSRSGGKLFF
TGTGCCTGGAGTGTACTCTCTAGAAGCGGGGGAAAACTGTTTTTT
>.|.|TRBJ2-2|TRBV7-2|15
CASSLGLVATGELFF
TGTGCCAGCAGCTTAGGGTTAGTAGCGACCGGGGAGCTGTTTTTT
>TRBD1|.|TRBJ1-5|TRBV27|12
CASGTGGQPQHF
TGTGCCAGCGGGACAGGGGGACAGCCCCAGCATTTT
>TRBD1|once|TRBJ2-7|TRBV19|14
CASSETGGSDEQYF
TGTGCCAGTAGTGAGACAGGGGGCTCTGACGAGCAGTACTTC
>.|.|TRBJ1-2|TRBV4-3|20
CASSQEGVGSQGPANYGYTF
TGCGCCAGCAGCCAAGAAGGGGTGGGGTCACAGGGACCAGCTAACTATGGCTACACCTTC
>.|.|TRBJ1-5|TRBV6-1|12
CASFQGGRAQHF
TGTGCCAGCTTTCAAGGGGGTCGGGCCCAGCATTTT
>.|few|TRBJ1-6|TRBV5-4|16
CASSLLPGKVGSPLHF
TGTGCCAGCAGCTTGTTGCCGGGGAAGGTTGGATCACCCCTCCACTTT
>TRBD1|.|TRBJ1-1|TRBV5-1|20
CASSYRDRGNYQYMNTEAFF
TGCGCCAGCAGTTACCGGGACAGGGGGAATTATCAATACATGAACACTGAAGCTTTCTTT
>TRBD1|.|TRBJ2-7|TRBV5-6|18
CASSFVPALGDRSYEQYF
TGTGCCAGCAGCTTTGTACCCGCGTTGGGGGACAGGTCCTACGAGCAGTACTTC
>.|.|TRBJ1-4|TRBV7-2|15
CASSLVAGPDEKLFF
TGTGCCAGCAGCTTAGTAGCAGGGCCGGATGAAAAACTGTTTTTT
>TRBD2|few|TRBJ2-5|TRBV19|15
CASSTLLAGVETQYF
TGTGCCAGCTCCACCCTCCTAGCGGGGGTAGAGACCCAGTACTTC
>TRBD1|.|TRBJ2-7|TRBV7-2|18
CASRLSFHVGTGVEEQYF
TGTGCCAGCAGGCTTAGCTTTCATGTCGGGACAGGGGTGGAAGAGCAGTACTTC
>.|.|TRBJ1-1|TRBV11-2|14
CASSLVGGNTEAFF
TGTGCCAGCAGCTTAGTGGGGGGTAACACTGAAGCTTTCTTT
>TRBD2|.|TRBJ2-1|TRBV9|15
CASSEGLAGGPIEFF
TGTGCCAGCAGCGAAGGGCTAGCGGGGGGGCCGATTGAGTTCTTC
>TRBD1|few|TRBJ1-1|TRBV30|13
CAWSADRGVEAFF
TGTGCCTGGAGTGCGGACAGGGGGGTTGAAGCTTTCTTT
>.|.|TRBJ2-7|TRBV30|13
CALTGKQAYEQYF
TGTGCCTTAACAGGGAAACAAGCCTACGAGCAGTACTTC
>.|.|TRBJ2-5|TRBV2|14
CASSERRGEETQYF
TGTGCCAGCAGTGAGCGTCGCGGGGAGGAGACCCAGTACTTC
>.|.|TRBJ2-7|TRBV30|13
CAWSVRQGHEQYF
TGTGCCTGGAGTGTACGCCAGGGCCACGAGCAGTACTTC
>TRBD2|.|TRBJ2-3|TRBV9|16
CASSVGASGVVDTQYF
TGTGCCAGCAGCGTAGGAGCTAGCGGGGTCGTGGATACGCAGTATTTT
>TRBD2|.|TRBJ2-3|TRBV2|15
CASSDSGGSTDTQYF
TGTGCCAGCAGTGACAGCGGGGGAAGCACAGATACGCAGTATTTT
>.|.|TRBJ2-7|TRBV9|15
CASSVGFGSSYEQYF
TGTGCCAGCAGCGTAGGGTTTGGGAGCTCCTACGAGCAGTACTTC
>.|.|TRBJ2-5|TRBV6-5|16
CASSLSGANRGETQYF
TGTGCCAGCAGTTTAAGTGGGGCCAACCGTGGGGAGACCCAGTACTTC
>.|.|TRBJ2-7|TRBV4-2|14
CASSQGGDHYEQYF
TGTGCCAGCAGCCAAGGGGGGGACCACTACGAGCAGTACTTC
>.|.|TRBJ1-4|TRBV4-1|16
CASSQDSPIATEKLFF
TGCGCCAGCAGCCAAGATTCCCCGATAGCGACGGAAAAACTGTTTTTT